Listed below are T cell receptor beta chains from one sample, sequenced in a study of T cells in localized non-small cell lung cancer. Generated by immunoSEQ multiplex PCR, the TCRdb table keeps only in-frame clones and is missing some. Of about 26,000 clones detected, about 85% appear once; the ten largest clones hold over 12%. This specimen was peripheral blood, taken before any cancer treatment. All receptors come from a female donor aged 60 or older with stage II squamous cell lung carcinoma. Both conserved end residues are part of each CDR3. The D gene is left open where the match is weak. Clone size is shown for a subset of rows, as once, few, many or a class of expanded clone.

J gene | V gene | clone size | D gene | CDR3 protein | CDR3 DNA
TRBJ1-5 | TRBV21-1 | - | - | CASSKGEDSNQPQHF | TGTGCCAGCAGCAAGGGAGAAGATAGCAATCAGCCCCAGCATTTT
TRBJ2-3 | TRBV9 | - | - | CASSVHDRESDTQYF | TGTGCCAGCAGCGTTCACGACCGGGAGTCAGATACGCAGTATTTT
TRBJ1-1 | TRBV2 | - | - | CASRGRDGRNTEAFF | TGTGCCAGCAGAGGCCGGGACGGAAGAAACACTGAAGCTTTCTTT
TRBJ2-7 | TRBV30 | - | TRBD1 | CACPKGGQGSNEQYF | TGTGCCTGCCCAAAGGGGGGACAGGGGAGTAACGAGCAGTACTTC
TRBJ2-1 | TRBV28 | - | TRBD1 | CASSLTGRYNEQFF | TGTGCCAGCAGTTTGACAGGGAGATACAATGAGCAGTTCTTC
TRBJ1-5 | TRBV7-2 | - | - | CASSLGDGQAQPQHF | TGTGCCAGCAGCTTGGGGGACGGCCAGGCCCAGCCCCAGCATTTT
TRBJ1-1 | TRBV5-1 | - | TRBD1 | CASTPKGQGGTEAFF | TGCGCCAGCACCCCGAAGGGGCAGGGGGGAACTGAAGCTTTCTTT
TRBJ1-4 | TRBV5-1 | - | - | CASSFRGVATNEKLFF | TGCGCCAGCAGCTTCAGGGGCGTAGCAACTAATGAAAAACTGTTTTTT
TRBJ2-3 | TRBV5-6 | - | TRBD1 | CASSPGQGTDTQYF | TGTGCCAGCAGCCCTGGACAGGGAACAGATACGCAGTATTTT
TRBJ1-1 | TRBV7-9 | - | TRBD1 | CASSFRQGVPEAFF | TGTGCCAGCAGCTTCCGGCAGGGGGTCCCTGAAGCTTTCTTT
TRBJ2-2 | TRBV7-2 | - | TRBD2 | CASIRRGGIGELFF | TGTGCCAGCATCCGGCGGGGGGGCATCGGGGAGCTGTTTTTT
TRBJ1-5 | TRBV28 | once | - | CASSSHSNQPQHF | TGTGCCAGCAGTTCCCATAGCAATCAGCCCCAGCATTTT
TRBJ2-1 | TRBV19 | - | - | CASSSHFDNEQFF | TGTGCCAGTAGTAGCCACTTCGACAATGAGCAGTTCTTC
TRBJ2-5 | TRBV5-4 | - | TRBD2 | CASSLTVGGEETQYF | TGTGCCAGCAGCTTGACAGTTGGGGGGGAGGAGACCCAGTACTTC
TRBJ1-1 | TRBV15 | - | - | CATSREGGAAEAFF | TGTGCCACCAGCAGAGAGGGGGGTGCGGCTGAAGCTTTCTTT
TRBJ2-5 | TRBV7-3 | - | - | CASSLTGSRVGETQYF | TGTGCCAGCAGCTTAACTGGTTCTAGGGTCGGGGAGACCCAGTACTTC
TRBJ2-2 | TRBV9 | - | - | CASSVNAGTGELFF | TGTGCCAGCAGCGTAAACGCGGGCACCGGGGAGCTGTTTTTT
TRBJ2-2 | TRBV5-4 | once | TRBD1 | CASRIQGADTGELFF | TGTGCCAGCAGGATACAGGGGGCGGACACCGGGGAGCTGTTTTTT
TRBJ1-5 | TRBV7-9 | - | - | CASSAGSRQPQHF | TGTGCCAGCAGCGCAGGGAGTAGGCAGCCCCAGCATTTT
TRBJ2-1 | TRBV29-1 | - | - | CSVEQAYNEQFF | TGCAGCGTTGAACAGGCCTACAATGAGCAGTTCTTC
TRBJ1-1 | TRBV27 | - | TRBD1 | CASNRQGPNTEAFF | TGTGCCAGCAATCGACAGGGACCAAACACTGAAGCTTTCTTT
TRBJ1-1 | TRBV5-1 | - | - | CASSLVPRRSTEAFF | TGCGCCAGCAGCTTGGTGCCCCGGAGGAGCACTGAAGCTTTCTTT
TRBJ1-4 | TRBV19 | - | - | CASSISLYEKLFF | TGTGCCAGTAGTATAAGCCTCTATGAAAAACTGTTTTTT
TRBJ1-6 | TRBV6-1 | - | - | CASSLGALGSPLHF | TGTGCCAGCAGCCTAGGGGCCCTAGGATCACCCCTCCACTTT
TRBJ1-5 | TRBV6-6 | - | TRBD1 | CASSYGQGNQPQHF | TGTGCCAGCAGTTACGGACAGGGGAATCAGCCCCAGCATTTT
TRBJ2-1 | TRBV5-6 | - | - | CASSRGWGPENNEQFF | TGTGCCAGCAGCCGTGGGTGGGGCCCGGAAAACAATGAGCAGTTCTTC
TRBJ1-5 | TRBV6-1 | - | - | CASRQSNQPQHF | TGTGCCAGCCGACAGAGCAATCAGCCCCAGCATTTT
TRBJ1-4 | TRBV18 | - | - | CASSPWVGSFSTNEKLFF | TGTGCCAGCTCACCTTGGGTAGGGTCCTTCTCAACTAATGAAAAACTGTTTTTT
TRBJ2-7 | TRBV19 | - | - | CASSTDRPTYEQYF | TGTGCCAGTAGTACGGACAGACCCACCTACGAGCAGTACTTC
TRBJ2-1 | TRBV29-1 | - | - | CSVERGSAGNEQFF | TGCAGCGTTGAACGGGGTTCTGCGGGCAATGAGCAGTTCTTC
TRBJ1-1 | TRBV6-5 | - | - | CASRLFRNTEAFF | TGTGCCAGCAGGCTTTTTAGGAACACTGAAGCTTTCTTT
TRBJ1-5 | TRBV28 | - | - | CASSFSDGSNQPQHF | TGTGCCAGCAGTTTCTCCGATGGCAGCAATCAGCCCCAGCATTTT
TRBJ2-1 | TRBV5-1 | - | TRBD2 | CASSQVTSGDDYNEQFF | TGCGCCAGCAGCCAGGTAACTAGCGGGGACGACTACAATGAGCAGTTCTTC
TRBJ1-5 | TRBV30 | - | - | CAWSRSNQPQHF | TGTGCCTGGTCCCGGTCCAATCAGCCCCAGCATTTT
TRBJ2-1 | TRBV9 | - | - | CASSVASLANNEQFF | TGTGCCAGCAGCGTAGCTTCGCTAGCGAACAATGAGCAGTTCTTC
TRBJ1-1 | TRBV11-3 | - | TRBD1 | CASSSQGATEAFF | TGTGCCAGCAGTTCTCAGGGGGCCACTGAAGCTTTCTTT
TRBJ2-5 | TRBV5-8 | - | TRBD1 | CASSPGQGEETQYF | TGTGCCAGCAGCCCTGGACAGGGGGAGGAGACCCAGTACTTC
TRBJ1-3 | TRBV7-9 | - | - | CASSLFQVSSGNTIYF | TGTGCCAGCAGCTTATTTCAGGTTAGCTCTGGAAACACCATATATTTT
TRBJ1-2 | TRBV30 | - | - | CAWSRARIGYTF | TGTGCCTGGAGTCGGGCCCGGATCGGCTACACCTTC
TRBJ2-1 | TRBV5-1 | - | TRBD2 | CASSFQAGGNEQFF | TGCGCCAGCAGCTTCCAGGCGGGGGGCAATGAGCAGTTCTTC
TRBJ2-2 | TRBV19 | - | TRBD1 | CASSDGGQGGTGELFF | TGTGCCAGTAGCGACGGGGGACAGGGCGGCACCGGGGAGCTGTTTTTT
TRBJ1-2 | TRBV28 | - | - | CASGPPAQAIGYTF | TGTGCCAGCGGTCCCCCCGCACAGGCTATAGGCTACACCTTC
TRBJ2-2 | TRBV5-4 | - | TRBD2 | CASSRGGSANTGELFF | TGTGCCAGCAGCCGGGGGGGGTCCGCGAACACCGGGGAGCTGTTTTTT
TRBJ1-5 | TRBV7-2 | once | - | CASSLTGTGNQPQHF | TGTGCCAGCAGCTTAACGGGAACAGGCAATCAGCCCCAGCATTTT
TRBJ1-5 | TRBV30 | - | - | CASSRRADQPQHF | TGTGCCTCTTCCCGGAGGGCGGATCAGCCCCAGCATTTT
TRBJ1-2 | TRBV27 | - | - | CASSRDMGLYGYTF | TGTGCCAGCAGTCGGGACATGGGTCTCTATGGCTACACCTTC
TRBJ2-5 | TRBV11-2 | - | - | CASSSTQGPWETQYF | TGTGCCAGCAGTTCGACCCAAGGCCCCTGGGAGACCCAGTACTTC
TRBJ2-7 | TRBV20-1 | few | - | CSARAGNEQYF | TGCAGTGCTAGAGCTGGGAACGAGCAGTACTTC
TRBJ1-5 | TRBV28 | - | TRBD1 | CASSWATTGEQPQHF | TGTGCCAGCAGTTGGGCTACTACAGGGGAACAGCCCCAGCATTTT
TRBJ2-7 | TRBV14 | - | TRBD2 | CASSLLAGGSYEQYF | TGTGCCAGCAGCCTGTTAGCGGGAGGATCCTACGAGCAGTACTTC